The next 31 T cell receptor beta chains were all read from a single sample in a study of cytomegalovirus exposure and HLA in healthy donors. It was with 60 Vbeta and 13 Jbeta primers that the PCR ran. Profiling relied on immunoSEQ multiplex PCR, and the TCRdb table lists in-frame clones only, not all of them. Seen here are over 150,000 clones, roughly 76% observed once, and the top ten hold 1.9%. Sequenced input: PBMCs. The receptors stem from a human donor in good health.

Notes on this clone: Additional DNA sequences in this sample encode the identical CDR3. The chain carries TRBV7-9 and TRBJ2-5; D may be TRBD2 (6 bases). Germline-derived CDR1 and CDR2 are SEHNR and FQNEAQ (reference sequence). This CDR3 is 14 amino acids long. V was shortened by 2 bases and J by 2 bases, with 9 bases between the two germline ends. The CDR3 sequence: CASSLLAGQETQYF. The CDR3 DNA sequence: TGTGCCAGCAGCTTATTGGCGGGGCAAGAGACCCAGTACTTC.

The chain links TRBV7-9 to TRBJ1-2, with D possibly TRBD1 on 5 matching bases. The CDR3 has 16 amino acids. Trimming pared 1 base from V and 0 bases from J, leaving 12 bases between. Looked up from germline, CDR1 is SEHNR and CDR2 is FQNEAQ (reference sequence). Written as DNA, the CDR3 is TGTGCCAGCAGCTTAGATTCAGGGTCCCCTAACTATGGCTACACCTTC. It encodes CASSLDSGSPNYGYTF.

CDR3: CASSLGGGPKSGLTDTQYF. CDR3 DNA: TGTGCCAGCAGCTTGGGGGGTGGGCCAAAAAGCGGGTTGACAGATACGCAGTATTTT. The rearrangement uses TRBV5-4 and TRBJ2-3; TRBD2 might be the D (6 bases). Trimming removed 0 bases at V and 3 bases at J, with 23 bases between. Germline CDR1 reads SGHNT; CDR2 reads YYREEE (reference sequence). The CDR3 runs 19 residues.

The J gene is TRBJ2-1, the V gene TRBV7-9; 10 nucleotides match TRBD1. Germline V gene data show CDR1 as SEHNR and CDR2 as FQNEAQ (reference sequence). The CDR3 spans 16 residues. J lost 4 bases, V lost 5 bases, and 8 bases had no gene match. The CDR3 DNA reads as TGTGCCAGCAGCCCAGGGACAGGGGAAAGATACAATGAGCAGTTCTTC. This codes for CASSPGTGERYNEQFF.

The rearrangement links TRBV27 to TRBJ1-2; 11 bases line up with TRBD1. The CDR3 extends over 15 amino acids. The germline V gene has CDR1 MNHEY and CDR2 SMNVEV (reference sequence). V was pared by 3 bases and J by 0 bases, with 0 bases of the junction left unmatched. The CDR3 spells CASSLGQGANYGYTF. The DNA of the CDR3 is TGTGCCAGCAGTTTGGGACAGGGGGCTAACTATGGCTACACCTTC.

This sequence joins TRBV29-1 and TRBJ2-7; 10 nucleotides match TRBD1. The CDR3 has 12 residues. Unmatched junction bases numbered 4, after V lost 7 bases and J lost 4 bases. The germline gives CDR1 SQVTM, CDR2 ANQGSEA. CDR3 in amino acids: CSGGQGEYEQYF. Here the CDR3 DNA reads TGCAGCGGCGGACAGGGGGAATACGAGCAGTACTTC.

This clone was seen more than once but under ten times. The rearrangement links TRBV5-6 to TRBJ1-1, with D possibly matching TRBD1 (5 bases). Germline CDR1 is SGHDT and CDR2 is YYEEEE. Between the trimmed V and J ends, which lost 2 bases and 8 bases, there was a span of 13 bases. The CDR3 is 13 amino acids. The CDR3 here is CASSFGGPGEAFF. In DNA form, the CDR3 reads TGTGCCAGCAGCTTCGGCGGCCCAGGGGAAGCTTTCTTT.

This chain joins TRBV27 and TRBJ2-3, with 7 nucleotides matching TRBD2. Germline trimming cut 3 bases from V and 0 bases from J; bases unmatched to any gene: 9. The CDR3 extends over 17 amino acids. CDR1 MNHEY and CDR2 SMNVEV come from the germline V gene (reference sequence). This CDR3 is CASSFLGGGPSTDTQYF. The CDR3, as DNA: TGTGCCAGCAGTTTTCTTGGGGGGGGACCTAGCACAGATACGCAGTATTTT.

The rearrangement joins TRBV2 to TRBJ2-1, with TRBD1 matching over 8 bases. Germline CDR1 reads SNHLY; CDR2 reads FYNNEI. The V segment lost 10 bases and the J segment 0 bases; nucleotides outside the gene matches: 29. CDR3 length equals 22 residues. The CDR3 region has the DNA TGTGCCACCCTACAGGGGGACAGGAGAGGTCGGGGTCTCCCTGGCTCCTACAATGAGCAGTTCTTC. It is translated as CATLQGDRRGRGLPGSYNEQFF. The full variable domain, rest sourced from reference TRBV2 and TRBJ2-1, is EPEVTQTPSHQVTQMGQEVILRCVPISNHLYFYWYRQILGQKVEFLVSFYNNEISEKSEIFDDQFSVERPDGSNFTLKIRSTKLEDSAMYFCATLQGDRRGRGLPGSYNEQFFGPGTRLTVL.

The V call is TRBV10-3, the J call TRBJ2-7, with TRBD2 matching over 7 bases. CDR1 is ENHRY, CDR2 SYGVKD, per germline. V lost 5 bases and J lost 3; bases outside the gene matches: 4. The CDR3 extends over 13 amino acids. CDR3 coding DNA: TGTGCCATCAGTAGCGGGGAATACTACGAGCAGTACTTC. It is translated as CAISSGEYYEQYF.

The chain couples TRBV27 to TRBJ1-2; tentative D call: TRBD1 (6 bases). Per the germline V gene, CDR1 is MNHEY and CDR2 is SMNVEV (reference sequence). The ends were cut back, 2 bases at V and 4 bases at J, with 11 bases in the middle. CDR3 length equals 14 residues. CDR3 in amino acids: CASSLGGQPYGYTF. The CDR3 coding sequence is TGTGCCAGCAGTTTAGGCGGACAGCCCTATGGCTACACCTTC.

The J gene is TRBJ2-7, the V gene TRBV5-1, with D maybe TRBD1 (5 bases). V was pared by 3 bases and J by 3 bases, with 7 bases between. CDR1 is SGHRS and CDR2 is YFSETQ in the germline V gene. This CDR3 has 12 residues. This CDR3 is CASSYDSYEQYF. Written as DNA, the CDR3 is TGCGCCAGCAGCTACGACAGCTACGAGCAGTACTTC. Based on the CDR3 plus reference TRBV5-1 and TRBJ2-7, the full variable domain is KAGVTQTPRYLIKTRGQQVTLSCSPISGHRSVSWYQQTPGQGLQFLFEYFSETQRNKGNFPGRFSGRQFSNSRSEMNVSTLELGDSALYLCASSYDSYEQYFGPGTRLTVT.

The CDR3 DNA reads TGTGCCAGCAGCTCGATTAGACAGTCTAGGGGGCTAAACTATGGCTACACCTTC. It encodes CASSSIRQSRGLNYGYTF. V and J are TRBV5-8 and TRBJ1-2, with 7 bases lining up with TRBD1. The junction had 16 bases not matched to a gene; V was cut back by 3 bases and J by 2 bases. The CDR3 runs to 18 residues. In germline, CDR1 is SGHTS, CDR2 YDEGEE.

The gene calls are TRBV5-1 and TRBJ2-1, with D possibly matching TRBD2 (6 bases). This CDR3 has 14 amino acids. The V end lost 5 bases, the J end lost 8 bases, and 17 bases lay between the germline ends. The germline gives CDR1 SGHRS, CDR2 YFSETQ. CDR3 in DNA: TGCGCCAGCAGGGATTGGGCGGGGCCTGATGAGCAGTTCTTC. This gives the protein CASRDWAGPDEQFF.

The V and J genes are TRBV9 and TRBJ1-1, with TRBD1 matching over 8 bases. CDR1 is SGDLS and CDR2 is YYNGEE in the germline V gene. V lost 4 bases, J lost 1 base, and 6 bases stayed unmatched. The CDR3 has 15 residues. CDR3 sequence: CASSPAGTGNTEAFF. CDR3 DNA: TGTGCCAGCAGCCCCGCCGGGACAGGGAACACTGAAGCTTTCTTT.

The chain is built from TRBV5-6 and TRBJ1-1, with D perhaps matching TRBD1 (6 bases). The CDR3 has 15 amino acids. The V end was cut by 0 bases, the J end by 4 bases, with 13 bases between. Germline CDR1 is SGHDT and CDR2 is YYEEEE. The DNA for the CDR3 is TGTGCCAGCAGCTTGGTTCCAGGGGCTAGCACTGAAGCTTTCTTT. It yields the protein CASSLVPGASTEAFF.

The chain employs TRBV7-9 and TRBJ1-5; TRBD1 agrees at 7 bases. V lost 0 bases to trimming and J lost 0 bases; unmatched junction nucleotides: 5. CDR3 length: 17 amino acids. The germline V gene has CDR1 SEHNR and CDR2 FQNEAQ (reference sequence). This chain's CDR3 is CASSLAGGPYSNQPQHF. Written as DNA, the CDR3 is TGTGCCAGCAGCTTAGCAGGGGGCCCCTATAGCAATCAGCCCCAGCATTTT.

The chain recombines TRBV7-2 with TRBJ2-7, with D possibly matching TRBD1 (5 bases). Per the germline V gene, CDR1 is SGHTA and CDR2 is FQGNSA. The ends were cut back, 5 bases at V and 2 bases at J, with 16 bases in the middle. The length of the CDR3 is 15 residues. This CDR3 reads CASSRPDQGTYEQYF. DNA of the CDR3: TGTGCCAGCAGCCGGCCGGACCAGGGTACCTACGAGCAGTACTTC.

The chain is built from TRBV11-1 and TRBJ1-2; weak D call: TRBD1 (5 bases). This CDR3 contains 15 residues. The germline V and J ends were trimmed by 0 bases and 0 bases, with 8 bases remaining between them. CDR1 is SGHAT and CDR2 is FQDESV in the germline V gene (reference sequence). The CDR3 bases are TGTGCCAGCAGCTTAGCCCCAGGGCCTAACTATGGCTACACCTTC. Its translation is CASSLAPGPNYGYTF.

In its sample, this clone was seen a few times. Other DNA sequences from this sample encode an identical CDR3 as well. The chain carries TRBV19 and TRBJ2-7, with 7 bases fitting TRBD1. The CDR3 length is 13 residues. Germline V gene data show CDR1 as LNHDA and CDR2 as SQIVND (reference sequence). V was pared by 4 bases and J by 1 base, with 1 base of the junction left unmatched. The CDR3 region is CASSTGGSYEQYF. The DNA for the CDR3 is TGTGCCAGTAGTACAGGGGGATCCTACGAGCAGTACTTC.

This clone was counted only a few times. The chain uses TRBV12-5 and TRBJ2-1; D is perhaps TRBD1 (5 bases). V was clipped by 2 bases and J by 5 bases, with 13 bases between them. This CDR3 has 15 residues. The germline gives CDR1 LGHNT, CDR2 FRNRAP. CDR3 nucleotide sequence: TGTGCTAGTGGTTTGCCCCCCCTGACAGACAATGAGCAGTTCTTC. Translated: CASGLPPLTDNEQFF.

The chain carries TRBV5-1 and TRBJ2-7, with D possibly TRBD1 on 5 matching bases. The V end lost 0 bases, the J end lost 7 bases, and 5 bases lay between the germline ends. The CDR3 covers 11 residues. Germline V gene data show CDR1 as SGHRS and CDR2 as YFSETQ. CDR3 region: CASSLDREQYF. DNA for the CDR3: TGCGCCAGCAGCTTGGACAGGGAGCAGTACTTC.

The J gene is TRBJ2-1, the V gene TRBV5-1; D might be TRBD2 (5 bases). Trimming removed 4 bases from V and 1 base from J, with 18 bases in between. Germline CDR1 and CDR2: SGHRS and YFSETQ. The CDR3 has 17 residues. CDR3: CASSGTSPGMSYNEQFF. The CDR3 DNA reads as TGCGCCAGCAGCGGAACTAGTCCCGGAATGTCCTACAATGAGCAGTTCTTC.

The CDR3 DNA sequence: TGTGCCAGCGGAAGGGACAGGGGACGCAGTCGAGAAGCTTTCTTT. Amino acid sequence: CASGRDRGRSREAFF. The chain uses TRBV2 and TRBJ1-1; TRBD1 aligns across 10 bases. The CDR3 spans 15 residues. Germline V gives CDR1 SNHLY, CDR2 FYNNEI. V lost 8 bases and J lost 8; bases outside the gene matches: 14. Supplemented by reference TRBV2 and TRBJ1-1, the full variable domain reads EPEVTQTPSHQVTQMGQEVILRCVPISNHLYFYWYRQILGQKVEFLVSFYNNEISEKSEIFDDQFSVERPDGSNFTLKIRSTKLEDSAMYFCASGRDRGRSREAFFGQGTRLTVV.

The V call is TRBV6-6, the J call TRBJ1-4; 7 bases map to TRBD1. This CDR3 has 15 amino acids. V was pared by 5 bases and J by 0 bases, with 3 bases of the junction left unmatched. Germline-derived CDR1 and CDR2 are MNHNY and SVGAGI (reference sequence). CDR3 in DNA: TGTGCCAGCAGTCCACAGGGGTCAACTAATGAAAAACTGTTTTTT. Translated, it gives CASSPQGSTNEKLFF.

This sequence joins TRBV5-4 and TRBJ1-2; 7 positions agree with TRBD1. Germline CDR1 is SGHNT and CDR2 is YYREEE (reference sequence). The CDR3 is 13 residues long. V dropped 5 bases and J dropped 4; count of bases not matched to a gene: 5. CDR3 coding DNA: TGTGCCAGCAGGTTGACAGGGCCCTATGGCTACACCTTC. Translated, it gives CASRLTGPYGYTF. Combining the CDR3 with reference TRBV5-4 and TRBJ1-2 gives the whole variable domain ETGVTQSPTHLIKTRGQQVTLRCSSQSGHNTVSWYQQALGQGPQFIFQYYREEENGRGNFPPRFSGLQFPNYSSELNVNALELDDSALYLCASRLTGPYGYTFGSGTRLTVV.

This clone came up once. The CDR3: CASSAQLAGITGELFF. Here the CDR3 DNA reads TGTGCCAGCAGCGCCCAACTAGCGGGGATCACCGGGGAGCTGTTTTTT. This chain links TRBV9 with TRBJ2-2, with 10 bases identical to TRBD2. V trimming: 3 bases; J trimming: 4 bases; junction bases outside the gene matches: 6. The CDR3 consists of 16 residues. Germline loops: CDR1 SGDLS, CDR2 YYNGEE.

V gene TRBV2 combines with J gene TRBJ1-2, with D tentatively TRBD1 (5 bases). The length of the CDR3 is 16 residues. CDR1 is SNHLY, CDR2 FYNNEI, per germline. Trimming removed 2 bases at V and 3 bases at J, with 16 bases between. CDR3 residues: CASSEMGGGMYYGYTF. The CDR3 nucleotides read TGTGCCAGCAGTGAAATGGGGGGAGGGATGTACTATGGCTACACCTTC.

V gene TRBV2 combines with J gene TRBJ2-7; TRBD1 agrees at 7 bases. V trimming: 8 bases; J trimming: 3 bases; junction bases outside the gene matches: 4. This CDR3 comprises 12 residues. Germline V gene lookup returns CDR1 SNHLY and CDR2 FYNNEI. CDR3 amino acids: CASDDRVYEQYF. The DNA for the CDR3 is TGTGCCAGCGATGACAGGGTCTACGAGCAGTACTTC.

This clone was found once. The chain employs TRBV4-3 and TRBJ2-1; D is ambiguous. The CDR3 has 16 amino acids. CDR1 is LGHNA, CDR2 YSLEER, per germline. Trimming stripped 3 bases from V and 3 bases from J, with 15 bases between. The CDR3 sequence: CASSQVSETSYNEQFF. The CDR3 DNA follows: TGCGCCAGCAGCCAGGTCTCGGAGACGAGCTACAATGAGCAGTTCTTC.

The CDR3 DNA is TGTGCCAGCAGCGTAGAGAGGGGGCTGAATGAAAAACTGTTTTTT. Translating it yields CASSVERGLNEKLFF. The gene calls are TRBV9 and TRBJ1-4, with 7 bases that match TRBD1. The length of the CDR3 is 15 residues. Germline V gene sequence: CDR1 SGDLS, CDR2 YYNGEE. V gave up 0 bases and J gave up 5 bases; unmatched junction bases: 4.